Listed here is a single T cell receptor beta chain. No antigen is known for it. The data derive from a study of radiotherapy plus CTLA-4 blockade in lung cancer. Study overall: Patients showed objective responses in 18% of cases and disease control in 30% to 40%.

CDR1 is SGHKS, CDR2 YYEKEE, per germline (reference sequence). The CDR3 totals 13 residues. V was trimmed by 0 bases and J by 9 bases, leaving 10 bases between them. Broader study findings: Reports state that early shifts in blood T cell clones, with interferon-beta, best predicted response. Peripheral blood showed expansion of tumor-derived TCR clones after radiotherapy and ipilimumab.

The method was immunoSEQ multiplex PCR; TCRdb's version includes in-frame clones alone and lacks a portion of them. The sample contains approximately 25,000 clones, around 66% of which appear only once. The chain joins TRBV5-5 to TRBJ2-1, with D tentatively TRBD1 (6 bases). Sequencing used peripheral blood, obtained from a patient treated with radiotherapy plus ipilimumab. The source of this sequence is a human donor with non-small cell lung cancer who had stable disease on radiotherapy plus ipilimumab. The CDR3 here is CASSLGEGGEQFF. Written as DNA, the CDR3 is TGTGCCAGCAGCTTGGGGGAAGGGGGTGAGCAGTTCTTC.